What follows are 17 T cell receptor beta chains derived from one specimen sequenced in a study of T cell responses to AZD1222 COVID-19 vaccine. Assay: immunoSEQ multiplex PCR; the TCRdb copy retains only in-frame clones and omits some. The repertoire includes approximately 220,000 clones, just over 90% of them detected once, and approximately 1% sits in the top ten. The source material was peripheral blood, sampled on day 0 of MenACWY control vaccination. The receptors were gathered from an adult in good health.

The V call is TRBV10-3, the J call TRBJ2-7; D ambiguous. The CDR3 is made up of 12 amino acids. From germline, CDR1 is ENHRY and CDR2 SYGVKD. Trimming cost V 0 bases and J 3 bases, with 3 bases left between them. The CDR3, as DNA: TGTGCCATCAGTGAGTCAGACTACGAGCAGTACTTC. Translating it yields CAISESDYEQYF.

The chain joins TRBV11-2 to TRBJ1-1, with D hard to call. Germline CDR1 is SGHAT and CDR2 is FQNNGV. V was cut by 0 bases and J by 7 bases, with 12 bases left in between. CDR3 length: 14 amino acids. CDR3 sequence reads: CASSLDKLRIEAFF. In DNA, the CDR3 is TGTGCCAGCAGCTTAGATAAGTTGAGGATTGAAGCTTTCTTT.

The chain carries TRBV18 and TRBJ1-1, with a tentative D call TRBD1 (5 bases). CDR3 length: 15 residues. CDR1 is KGHSH and CDR2 is LQKENI in the germline V gene. Trimming removed 2 bases from V and 3 bases from J, with 13 bases in between. The CDR3 sequence is CASSPRWGFDTEAFF. The CDR3 nucleotides are TGTGCCAGCTCACCAAGATGGGGGTTCGACACTGAAGCTTTCTTT.

The V gene is TRBV5-1, the J gene TRBJ1-1; D uncertain. The CDR3 sequence is 15 residues long. The V end lost 0 bases, the J end lost 0 bases, and 9 bases lay between the germline ends. Germline V gives CDR1 SGHRS, CDR2 YFSETQ. The CDR3 region has the DNA TGCGCCAGCAGCTTGGAACTTGATTTGAACACTGAAGCTTTCTTT. Amino acids: CASSLELDLNTEAFF.

V is TRBV19 and J is TRBJ2-3, with 11 positions matching TRBD2. The CDR3 runs to 16 residues. Germline CDR1 LNHDA, CDR2 SQIVND (reference sequence). After removal of 5 bases from V and 4 bases from J, the junction contained 8 bases not matched to a gene. This CDR3 is CASSLYSGGAADTQYF. The CDR3 nucleotides are TGTGCCAGTAGTCTATATAGCGGGGGGGCGGCAGATACGCAGTATTTT.

Written as DNA, the CDR3 is TGTGCCAGCAAGGGGGCCGACAGGCCGCAAAATCAGCCCCAGCATTTT. Protein product: CASKGADRPQNQPQHF. The rearrangement links TRBV2 to TRBJ1-5, with 7 bases fitting TRBD1. CDR1 and CDR2 (germline): SNHLY, FYNNEI. The CDR3 consists of 16 residues. V was clipped by 7 bases and J by 4 bases; unmatched bases: 13.

The genes are TRBV11-3 and TRBJ2-1; 14 bases line up with TRBD2. The CDR3 is 15 residues long. V trimming: 3 bases; J trimming: 6 bases; junction bases outside the gene matches: 1. Germline V gene data show CDR1 as SGHNT and CDR2 as YENEEA. Here the CDR3 reads CASSFGLAGGNEQFF. The CDR3 bases are TGTGCCAGCAGCTTCGGACTAGCGGGGGGCAATGAGCAGTTCTTC.

The V call is TRBV5-5, the J call TRBJ2-3; 7 bases match TRBD1. CDR3 size: 15 residues. The V and J ends lost 4 bases and 1 base, in that order; junction bases with no gene match: 6. CDR1 and CDR2 (germline): SGHKS, YYEKEE (reference sequence). CDR3 DNA: TGTGCCAGCAGCGGCCGGGACAGCCGCACAGATACGCAGTATTTT. Its protein is CASSGRDSRTDTQYF. The variable domain in full, with the rest retrieved from reference TRBV5-5 and TRBJ2-3, is DAGVTQSPTHLIKTRGQQVTLRCSPISGHKSVSWYQQVLGQGPQFIFQYYEKEERGRGNFPDRFSARQFPNYSSELNVNALLLGDSALYLCASSGRDSRTDTQYFGPGTRLTVL.

J is TRBJ2-7 and V is TRBV5-1; D is unresolved. The length of the CDR3 is 13 residues. CDR1 and CDR2 from the germline V gene are SGHRS and YFSETQ. Trimming took off 3 bases at V and 4 bases at J, with 11 bases between the two ends. CDR3 residues: CASSSTGLYEQYF. CDR3 coding DNA: TGCGCCAGCAGCTCGACCGGTTTGTACGAGCAGTACTTC.

This sequence joins TRBV7-8 and TRBJ1-5; TRBD1 matches 12 bases. The trim removed 5 bases at V and 6 bases at J, leaving 11 bases unmatched. Germline values: CDR1 SGHVS, CDR2 FQNEAQ. CDR3 length: 17 amino acids. CDR3 coding DNA: TGTGCCAGCAGCCTGGGACAGGGGGCGAAAAATGGTCAGCCCCAGCATTTT. It specifies CASSLGQGAKNGQPQHF.

The rearrangement links TRBV11-3 to TRBJ2-5; no clear D. The V gene's germline CDR1 is SGHNT and CDR2 YENEEA. There are 14 residues in the CDR3. Trimming removed 0 bases at V and 2 bases at J, with 7 bases between. Written as DNA, the CDR3 is TGTGCCAGCAGCTTAGATGGTCGGCAAGAGACCCAGTACTTC. It codes for CASSLDGRQETQYF.

J is TRBJ1-2 and V is TRBV10-1, with 12 positions matching TRBD1. J lost 7 bases, V lost 8 bases, and 14 bases had no gene match. The length of the CDR3 is 16 residues. Germline CDR1 and CDR2: WNHNN and SYGVQD (reference sequence). CDR3 in DNA: TGCGCCAGCTCAATGGGGACAGGGGGCAAATCAAGTGGCTACACCTTC. The encoded protein is CASSMGTGGKSSGYTF.

V usage is TRBV7-2 and J usage is TRBJ1-2; D gene unclear. Per the germline V gene, CDR1 is SGHTA and CDR2 is FQGNSA. The CDR3 has 13 amino acids. V was trimmed by 2 bases and J by 4 bases, leaving 8 bases between them. The CDR3 loop reads CASSLPGSYGYTF. For the CDR3, the DNA is TGTGCCAGCAGCTTACCGGGGTCCTATGGCTACACCTTC.

V is TRBV11-2 and J is TRBJ2-5, with a tentative D call TRBD1 (6 bases). The V and J ends lost 5 bases and 5 bases respectively, with 12 bases between them. The CDR3 spans 13 residues. Germline values: CDR1 SGHAT, CDR2 FQNNGV. In DNA, the CDR3 is TGTGCCAGCAGCCCAGGGGAGCGGGAGACCCAGTACTTC. Translation: CASSPGERETQYF.

The V gene is TRBV11-2, the J gene TRBJ1-6, with D hard to call. The CDR3 runs 13 residues. Trimming took off 1 base at V and 10 bases at J, with 8 bases between the two ends. Germline V CDR1 and CDR2: SGHAT, FQNNGV. CDR3 region: CASSLAGESPLHF. CDR3 sequence (DNA): TGTGCCAGCAGCTTAGCGGGAGAATCACCCCTCCACTTT.

This sequence joins TRBV15 and TRBJ2-1, with 7 bases matching TRBD2. The CDR3 totals 13 residues. Germline trimming cut 1 base from V and 6 bases from J; bases unmatched to any gene: 0. The germline V gene has CDR1 LNHNV and CDR2 YYDKDF (reference sequence). The CDR3 here is CATSRGGGNEQFF. The CDR3 DNA reads as TGTGCCACCAGCAGAGGGGGGGGCAATGAGCAGTTCTTC. The variable domain in full, with the rest retrieved from reference TRBV15 and TRBJ2-1, is DAMVIQNPRYQVTQFGKPVTLSCSQTLNHNVMYWYQQKSSQAPKLLFHYYDKDFNNEADTPDNFQSRRPNTSFCFLDIRSPGLGDTAMYLCATSRGGGNEQFFGPGTRLTVL.

This chain joins TRBV30 and TRBJ2-2, with 14 bases fitting TRBD2. The CDR3 is 18 amino acids. Germline V lookup: CDR1 GTSNPN, CDR2 SVGIG (reference sequence). The trim removed 2 bases at V and 2 bases at J, leaving 7 bases unmatched. The CDR3 reads CAWSSRLAGGRNTGELFF. The CDR3 DNA is TGTGCCTGGAGTTCAAGACTAGCGGGGGGGCGCAACACCGGGGAGCTGTTTTTT.